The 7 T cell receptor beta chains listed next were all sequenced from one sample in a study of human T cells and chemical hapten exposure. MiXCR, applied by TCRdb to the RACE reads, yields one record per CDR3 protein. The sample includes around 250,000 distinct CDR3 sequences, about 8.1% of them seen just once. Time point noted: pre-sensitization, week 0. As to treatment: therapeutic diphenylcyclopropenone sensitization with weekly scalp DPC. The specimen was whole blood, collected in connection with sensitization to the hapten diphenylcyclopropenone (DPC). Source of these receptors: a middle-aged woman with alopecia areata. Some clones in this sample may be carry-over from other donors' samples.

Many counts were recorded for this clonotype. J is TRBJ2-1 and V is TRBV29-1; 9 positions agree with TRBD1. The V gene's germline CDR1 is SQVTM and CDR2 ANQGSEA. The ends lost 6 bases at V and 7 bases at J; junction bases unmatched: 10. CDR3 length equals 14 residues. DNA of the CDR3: TGCAGCGTCGCGAATGGACAGGGGTTGAATGAGCAGTTCTTC. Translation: CSVANGQGLNEQFF.

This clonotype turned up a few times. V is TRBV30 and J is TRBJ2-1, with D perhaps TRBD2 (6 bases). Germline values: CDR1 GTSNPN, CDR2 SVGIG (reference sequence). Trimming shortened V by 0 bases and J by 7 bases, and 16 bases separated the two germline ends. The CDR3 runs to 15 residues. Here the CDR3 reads CAWSVGRDFRNEQFF. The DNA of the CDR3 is TGTGCCTGGAGTGTAGGGCGGGACTTTCGGAATGAGCAGTTCTTC. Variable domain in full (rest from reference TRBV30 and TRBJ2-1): SQTIHQWPATLVQPVGSPLSLECTVEGTSNPNLYWYRQAAGRGLQLLFYSVGIGQISSEVPQNLSASRPQDRQFILSSKKLLLSDSGFYLCAWSVGRDFRNEQFFGPGTRLTVL.

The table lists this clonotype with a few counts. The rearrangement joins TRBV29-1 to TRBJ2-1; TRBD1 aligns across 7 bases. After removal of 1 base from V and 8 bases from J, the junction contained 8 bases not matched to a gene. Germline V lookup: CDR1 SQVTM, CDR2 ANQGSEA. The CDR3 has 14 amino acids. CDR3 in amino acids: CSVEVPTGRYEQFF. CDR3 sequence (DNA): TGCAGCGTTGAAGTCCCGACAGGGCGGTATGAGCAGTTCTTC.

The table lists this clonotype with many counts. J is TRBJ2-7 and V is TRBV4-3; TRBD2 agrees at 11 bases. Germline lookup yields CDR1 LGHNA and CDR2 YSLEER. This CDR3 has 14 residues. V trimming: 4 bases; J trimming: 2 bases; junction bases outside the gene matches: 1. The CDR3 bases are TGCGCCAGCAGCCGGACTAGCGGGCCCTACGAGCAGTACTTC. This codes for CASSRTSGPYEQYF.

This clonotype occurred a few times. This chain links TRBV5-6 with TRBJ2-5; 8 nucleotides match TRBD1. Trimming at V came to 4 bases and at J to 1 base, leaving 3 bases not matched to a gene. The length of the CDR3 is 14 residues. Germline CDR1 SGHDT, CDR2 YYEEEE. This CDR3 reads CASSPTGVQETQYF. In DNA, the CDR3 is TGTGCCAGCAGCCCGACAGGGGTCCAAGAGACCCAGTACTTC.

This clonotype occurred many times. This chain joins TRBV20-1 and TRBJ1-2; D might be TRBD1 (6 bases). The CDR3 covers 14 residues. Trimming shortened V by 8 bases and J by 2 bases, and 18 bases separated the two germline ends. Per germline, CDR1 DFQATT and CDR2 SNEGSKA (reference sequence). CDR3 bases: TGCAGTACGGTTAATGACAGGCCGAACTATGGCTACACCTTC. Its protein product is CSTVNDRPNYGYTF.

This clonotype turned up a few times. The CDR3 region has the DNA TGTGCCAGCAGCATCGGACTAGCCCCCCGTGAGACCCAGTACTTC. It encodes CASSIGLAPRETQYF. The rearrangement joins TRBV5-6 to TRBJ2-5, with 8 bases fitting TRBD2. The germline CDR1 and CDR2 sequences are SGHDT and YYEEEE. With V trimmed by 4 bases and J by 5 bases, 10 bases remained unmatched. This CDR3 is built from 15 residues.